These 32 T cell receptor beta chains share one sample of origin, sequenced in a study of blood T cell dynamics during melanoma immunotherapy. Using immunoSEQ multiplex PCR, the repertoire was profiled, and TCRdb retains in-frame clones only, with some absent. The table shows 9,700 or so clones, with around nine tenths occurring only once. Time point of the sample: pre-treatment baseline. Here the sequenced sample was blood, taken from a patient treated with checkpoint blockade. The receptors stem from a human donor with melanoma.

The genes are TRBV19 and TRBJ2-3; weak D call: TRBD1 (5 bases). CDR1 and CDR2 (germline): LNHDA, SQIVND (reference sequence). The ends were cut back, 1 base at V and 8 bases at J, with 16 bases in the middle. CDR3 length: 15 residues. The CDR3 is CASSIVGARRFTQYF. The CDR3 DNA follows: TGTGCCAGTAGTATAGTTGGGGCTAGGAGATTTACGCAGTATTTT.

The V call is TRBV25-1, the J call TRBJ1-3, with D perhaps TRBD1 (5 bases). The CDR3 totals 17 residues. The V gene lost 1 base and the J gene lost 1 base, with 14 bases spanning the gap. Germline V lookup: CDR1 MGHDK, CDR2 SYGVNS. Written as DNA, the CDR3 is TGTGCCAGCAGTGAATCCCTGGGGACGGTTTCTGGAAACACCATATATTTT. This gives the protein CASSESLGTVSGNTIYF.

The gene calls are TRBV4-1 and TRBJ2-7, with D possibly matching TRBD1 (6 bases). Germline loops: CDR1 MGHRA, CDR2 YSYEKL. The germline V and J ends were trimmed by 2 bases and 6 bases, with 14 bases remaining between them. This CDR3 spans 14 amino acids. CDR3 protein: CASSQPSDRPEQYF. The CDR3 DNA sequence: TGCGCCAGCAGCCAACCTTCGGACAGACCCGAGCAGTACTTC.

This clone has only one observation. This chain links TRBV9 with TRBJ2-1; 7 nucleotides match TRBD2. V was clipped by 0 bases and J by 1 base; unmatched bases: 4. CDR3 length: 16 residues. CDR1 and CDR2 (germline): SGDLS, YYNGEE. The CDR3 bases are TGTGCCAGCAGCGTAGGAGCGGGGACTTCCTACAATGAGCAGTTCTTC. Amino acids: CASSVGAGTSYNEQFF.

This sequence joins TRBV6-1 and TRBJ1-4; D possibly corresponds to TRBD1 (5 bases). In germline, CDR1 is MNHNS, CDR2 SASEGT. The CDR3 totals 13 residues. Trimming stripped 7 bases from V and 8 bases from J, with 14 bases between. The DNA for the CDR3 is TGTGCCAGCAATAATTGGGGGTGGGAAAAACTGTTTTTT. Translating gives CASNNWGWEKLFF.

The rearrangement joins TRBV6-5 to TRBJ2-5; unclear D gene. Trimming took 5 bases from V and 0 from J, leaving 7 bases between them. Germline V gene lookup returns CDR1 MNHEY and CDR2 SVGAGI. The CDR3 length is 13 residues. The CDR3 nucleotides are TGTGCCAGCAGTCGGGCCAACCAAGAGACCCAGTACTTC. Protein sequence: CASSRANQETQYF.

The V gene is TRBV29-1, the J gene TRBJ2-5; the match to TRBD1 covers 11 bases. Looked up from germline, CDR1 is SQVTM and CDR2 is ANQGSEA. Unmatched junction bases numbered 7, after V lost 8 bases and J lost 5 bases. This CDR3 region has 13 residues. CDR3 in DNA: TGCAGCTTTGGACAGGGGGCGGGGGAGACCCAGTACTTC. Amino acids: CSFGQGAGETQYF.

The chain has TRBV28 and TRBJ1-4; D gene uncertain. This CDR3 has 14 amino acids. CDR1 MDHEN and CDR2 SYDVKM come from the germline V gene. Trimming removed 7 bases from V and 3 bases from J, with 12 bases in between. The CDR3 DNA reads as TGTGCCAGCACCCGGAGTGGGGCTAATGAAAAACTGTTTTTT. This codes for CASTRSGANEKLFF.

The CDR3: CATSTAGAGASYEQYF. The DNA for the CDR3 is TGTGCCACCAGCACCGCGGGGGCGGGCGCATCCTACGAGCAGTACTTC. J is TRBJ2-5 and V is TRBV15; a possible D gene is TRBD2 (7 bases). The J call may be incorrect, as the DNA end agrees better with TRBJ2-7. CDR1 and CDR2 from the germline V gene are LNHNV and YYDKDF (reference sequence). This CDR3 has 16 amino acids.

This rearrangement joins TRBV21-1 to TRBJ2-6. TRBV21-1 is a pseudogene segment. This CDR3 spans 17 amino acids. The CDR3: CASSAALQQSRANVLTF. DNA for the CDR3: TGTGCCAGCAGTGCCGCGCTACAACAAAGTCGGGCCAACGTCCTGACTTTC.

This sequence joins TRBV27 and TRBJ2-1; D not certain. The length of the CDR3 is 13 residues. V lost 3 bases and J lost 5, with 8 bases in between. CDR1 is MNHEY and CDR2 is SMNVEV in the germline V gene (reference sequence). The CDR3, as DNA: TGTGCCAGCAGTTTGGGCCGACACAATGAGCAGTTCTTC. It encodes CASSLGRHNEQFF.

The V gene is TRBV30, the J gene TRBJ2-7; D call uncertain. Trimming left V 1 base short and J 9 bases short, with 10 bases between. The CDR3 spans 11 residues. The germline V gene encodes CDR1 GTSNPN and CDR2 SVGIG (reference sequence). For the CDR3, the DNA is TGTGCCTGGAGTGAGCCTGGCGCGCAGTACTTC. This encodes CAWSEPGAQYF.

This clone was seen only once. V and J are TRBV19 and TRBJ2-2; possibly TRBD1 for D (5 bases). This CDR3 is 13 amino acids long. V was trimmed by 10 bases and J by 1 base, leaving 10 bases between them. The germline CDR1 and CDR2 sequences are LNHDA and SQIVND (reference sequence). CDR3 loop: CATQRGNTGELFF. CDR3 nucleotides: TGTGCCACCCAAAGGGGGAACACCGGGGAGCTGTTTTTT.

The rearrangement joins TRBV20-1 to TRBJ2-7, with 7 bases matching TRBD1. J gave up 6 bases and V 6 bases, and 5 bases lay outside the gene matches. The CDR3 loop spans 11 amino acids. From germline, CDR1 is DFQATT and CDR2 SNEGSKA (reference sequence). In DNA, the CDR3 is TGCAGTGCCTTGGACAGGCCCGAGCAGTACTTC. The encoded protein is CSALDRPEQYF.

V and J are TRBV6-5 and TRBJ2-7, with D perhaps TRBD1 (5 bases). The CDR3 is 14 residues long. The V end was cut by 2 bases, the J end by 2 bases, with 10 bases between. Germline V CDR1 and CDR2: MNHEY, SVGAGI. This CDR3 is CASSYGQGTYEQYF. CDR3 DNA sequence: TGTGCCAGCAGTTACGGTCAGGGCACCTACGAGCAGTACTTC.

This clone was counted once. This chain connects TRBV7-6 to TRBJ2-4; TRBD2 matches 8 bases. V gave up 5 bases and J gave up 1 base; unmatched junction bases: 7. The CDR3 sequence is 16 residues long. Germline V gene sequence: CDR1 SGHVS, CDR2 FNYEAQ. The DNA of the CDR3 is TGTGCCAGCAGCGTAGGAGCGGGAGTGGCCAAAAACATTCAGTACTTC. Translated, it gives CASSVGAGVAKNIQYF.

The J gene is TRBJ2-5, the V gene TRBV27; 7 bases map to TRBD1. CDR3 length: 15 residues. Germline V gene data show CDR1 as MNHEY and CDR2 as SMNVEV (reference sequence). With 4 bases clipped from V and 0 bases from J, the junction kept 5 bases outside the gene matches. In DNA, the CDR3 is TGTGCCAGCAGTTCCCCGGGACAGAACCAAGAGACCCAGTACTTC. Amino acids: CASSSPGQNQETQYF.

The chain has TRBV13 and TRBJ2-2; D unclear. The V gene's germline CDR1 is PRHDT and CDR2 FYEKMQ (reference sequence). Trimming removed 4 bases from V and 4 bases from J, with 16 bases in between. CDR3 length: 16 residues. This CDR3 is CASSSPLAPSTGELFF. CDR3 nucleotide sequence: TGTGCCAGCAGCTCACCCCTGGCACCGAGCACCGGGGAGCTGTTTTTT.

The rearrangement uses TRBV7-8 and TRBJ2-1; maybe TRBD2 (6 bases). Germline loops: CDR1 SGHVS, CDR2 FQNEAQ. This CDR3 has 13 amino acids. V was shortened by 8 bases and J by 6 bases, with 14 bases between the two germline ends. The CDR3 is CASVGGRPNEQFF. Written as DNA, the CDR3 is TGTGCCAGCGTGGGGGGTAGACCCAATGAGCAGTTCTTC.

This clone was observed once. The CDR3 bases are TGTGCCAGCAGCCGGAGCTACAATGAGCAGTTCTTC. Its protein product is CASSRSYNEQFF. The rearrangement links TRBV7-9 to TRBJ2-1; D unresolved. Germline V gene lookup returns CDR1 SEHNR and CDR2 FQNEAQ (reference sequence). V lost 5 bases to trimming and J lost 3 bases, with 5 bases between them. The CDR3 consists of 12 residues.

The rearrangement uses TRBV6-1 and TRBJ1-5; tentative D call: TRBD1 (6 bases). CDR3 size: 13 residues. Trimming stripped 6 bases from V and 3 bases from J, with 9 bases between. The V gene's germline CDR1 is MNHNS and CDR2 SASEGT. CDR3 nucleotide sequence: TGTGCCAGCAGCGGACAGCTCAATCAGCCCCAGCATTTT. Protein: CASSGQLNQPQHF.

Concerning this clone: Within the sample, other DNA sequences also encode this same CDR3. CDR3 region: CASSAPWGPQHF. The CDR3 DNA is TGTGCCAGTAGTGCCCCTTGGGGGCCCCAGCATTTT. The chain carries TRBV19 and TRBJ1-5, with unresolved D. The CDR3 sequence is 12 residues long. Germline V gene sequence: CDR1 LNHDA, CDR2 SQIVND (reference sequence). V lost 5 bases to trimming and J lost 9 bases, with 11 bases between them. Full variable domain (rest looked up from reference TRBV19 and TRBJ1-5): DGGITQSPKYLFRKEGQNVTLSCEQNLNHDAMYWYRQDPGQGLRLIYYSQIVNDFQKGDIAEGYSVSREKKESFPLTVTSAQKNPTAFYLCASSAPWGPQHFGDGTRLSIL.

The CDR3 nucleotides are TGTGCCAGCAGCCCCCTGGGAGTGGAGCAGTACTTC. Protein product: CASSPLGVEQYF. The V gene is TRBV7-9, the J gene TRBJ2-7, with a tentative D call TRBD2 (5 bases). Germline loops: CDR1 SEHNR, CDR2 FQNEAQ (reference sequence). Trimming removed 5 bases at V and 7 bases at J, with 12 bases between. The CDR3 spans 12 residues.

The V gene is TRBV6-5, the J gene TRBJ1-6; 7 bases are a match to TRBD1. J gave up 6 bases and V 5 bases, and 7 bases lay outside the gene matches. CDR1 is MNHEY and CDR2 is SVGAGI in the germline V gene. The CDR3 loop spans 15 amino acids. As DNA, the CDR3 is TGTGCCAGCAGTCAAGGGGGCCCCTCTAATTCACCCCTCCACTTT. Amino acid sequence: CASSQGGPSNSPLHF.

The DNA of the CDR3 is TGTGCCAGCTCACCAGCTAGGGTCCCTGAAGCTTTCTTT. Its protein is CASSPARVPEAFF. The V and J genes are TRBV18 and TRBJ1-1; D remains unclear. The CDR3 runs 13 residues. V lost 2 bases, J lost 6 bases, and 10 bases lay in between. Germline V gene lookup returns CDR1 KGHSH and CDR2 LQKENI.

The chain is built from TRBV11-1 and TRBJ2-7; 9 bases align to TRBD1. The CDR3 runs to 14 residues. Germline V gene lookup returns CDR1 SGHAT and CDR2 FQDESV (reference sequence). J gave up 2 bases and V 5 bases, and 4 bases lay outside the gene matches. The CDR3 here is CASSTRTGAYEQYF. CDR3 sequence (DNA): TGTGCCAGCAGCACACGGACAGGGGCCTACGAGCAGTACTTC.

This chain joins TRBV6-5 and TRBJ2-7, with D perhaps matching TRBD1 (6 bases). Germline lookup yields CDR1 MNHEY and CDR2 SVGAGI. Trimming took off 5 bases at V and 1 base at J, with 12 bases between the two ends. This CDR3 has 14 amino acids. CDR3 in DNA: TGTGCCAGCAGTCACCGGGACAAATCCTACGAGCAGTACTTC. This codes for CASSHRDKSYEQYF.

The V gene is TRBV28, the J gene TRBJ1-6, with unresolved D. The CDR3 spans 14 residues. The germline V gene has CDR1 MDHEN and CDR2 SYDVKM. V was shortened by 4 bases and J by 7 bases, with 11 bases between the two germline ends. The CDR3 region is CASSSGPPNSPLHF. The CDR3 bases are TGTGCCAGCAGTTCCGGGCCCCCAAATTCACCCCTCCACTTT.

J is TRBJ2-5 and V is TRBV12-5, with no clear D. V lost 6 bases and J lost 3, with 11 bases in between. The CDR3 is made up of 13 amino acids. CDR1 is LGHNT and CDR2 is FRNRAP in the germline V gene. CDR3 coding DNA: TGTGCTAGTGGGGTGGACCTAAAAGAGACCCAGTACTTC. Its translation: CASGVDLKETQYF.

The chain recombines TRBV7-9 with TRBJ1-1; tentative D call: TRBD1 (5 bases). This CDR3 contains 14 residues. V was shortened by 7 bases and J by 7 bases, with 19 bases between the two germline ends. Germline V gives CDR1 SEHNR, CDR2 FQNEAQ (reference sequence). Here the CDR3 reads CASKPGGVRGEAFF. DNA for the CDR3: TGTGCCAGCAAACCCGGGGGGGTCCGGGGTGAAGCTTTCTTT. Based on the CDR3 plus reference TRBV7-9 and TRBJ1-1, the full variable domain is DTGVSQNPRHKITKRGQNVTFRCDPISEHNRLYWYRQTLGQGPEFLTYFQNEAQLEKSRLLSDRFSAERPKGSFSTLEIQRTEQGDSAMYLCASKPGGVRGEAFFGQGTRLTVV.

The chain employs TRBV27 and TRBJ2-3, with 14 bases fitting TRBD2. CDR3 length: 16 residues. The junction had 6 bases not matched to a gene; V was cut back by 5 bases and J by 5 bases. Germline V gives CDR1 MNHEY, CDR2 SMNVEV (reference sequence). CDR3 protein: CASSPGLAGVVDTQYF. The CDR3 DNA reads TGTGCCAGCAGTCCGGGACTAGCGGGAGTAGTAGATACGCAGTATTTT.

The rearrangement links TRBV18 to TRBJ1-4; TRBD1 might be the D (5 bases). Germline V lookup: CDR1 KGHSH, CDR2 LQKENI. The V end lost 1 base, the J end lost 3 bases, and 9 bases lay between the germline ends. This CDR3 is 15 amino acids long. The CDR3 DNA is TGTGCCAGCTCACCACGCAGGGAGCCTAATGAAAAACTGTTTTTT. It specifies CASSPRREPNEKLFF.